The rows below give T cell receptor beta chains drawn from one sample of a study of T cell responses to AZD1222 COVID-19 vaccine. Using immunoSEQ multiplex PCR, the repertoire was profiled, and TCRdb retains in-frame clones only, with some absent. This repertoire shows about 120,000 clones, just over 90% found once; its top ten account for 4% to 5.5%. The sequences come from peripheral blood, collected on day 0 of AZD1222 vaccination. These receptors were collected from an adult in good health. The CDR3 runs from the conserved cysteine through the conserved F or W. Each record gives: J gene, clone size, D gene, V gene, CDR3 DNA, CDR3 protein. The D gene is left open where the match is weak. Size values are once, few and many counts, or a class for expanded clones, and some rows have none.

TRBJ1-1	NA	TRBD1	TRBV7-8	TGTGCCAGCAGCTCGAGAACCAGACAGGGGCTGAACACTGAAGCTTTCTTT	CASSSRTRQGLNTEAFF
TRBJ2-1	NA	NA	TRBV4-3	TGCGCCAGCAGCCAAGATTTCGGTCGAGAAGAGCAGTTCTTC	CASSQDFGREEQFF
TRBJ1-1	NA	NA	TRBV6-2/TRBV6-3	TGTGCCAGCAGTTACCGGGCGCCGGGTATACAGGTCCTATCTGAAGCTTTCTTT	CASSYRAPGIQVLSEAFF
TRBJ2-4	NA	NA	TRBV21-1	TGTGCCAGCATCCAACACGGGCCTACAGGGGGCTTGGCTAGCGGGGAAAACATTCAGTACTTC	CASIQHGPTGGLASGENIQYF
TRBJ1-4	once	NA	TRBV7-2	TGTGCCAGCAGCTTAGGAGGACTCTCAGCAGGCCTTAATGAAAAACTGTTTTTT	CASSLGGLSAGLNEKLFF
TRBJ2-7	NA	TRBD1	TRBV18	TGTGCCAGCTCAGGACAGGTCTCCTACGAGCAGTACTTC	CASSGQVSYEQYF
TRBJ2-1	few	NA	TRBV27	TGTGCCAGCAGTTTAATGGGTTCCAATGAGCAGTTCTTC	CASSLMGSNEQFF
TRBJ2-3	NA	TRBD2	TRBV5-5	TGTGCCAGCAGCTTGGGTCCGGGACTACCCACAGATACGCAGTATTTT	CASSLGPGLPTDTQYF
TRBJ2-3	NA	TRBD1	TRBV11-3	TGTGCCAGCAGCTTGGGGACAGGGGATACGCAGTATTTT	CASSLGTGDTQYF
TRBJ2-3	NA	TRBD1	TRBV24-1	TGTGCCACCAGTGATCCGGGACAGGGGACGGATACGCAGTATTTT	CATSDPGQGTDTQYF
TRBJ1-1	NA	NA	TRBV30	TGTGCCGGGGGGTTGCTTGCTGAAGCTTTCTTT	CAGGLLAEAFF
TRBJ1-4	NA	NA	TRBV7-9	TGTGCCAGCAGCTTTTTGTTGGGCGGCAATGAAAAACTGTTTTTT	CASSFLLGGNEKLFF
TRBJ1-5	NA	TRBD1	TRBV2	TGTGCCAGCAGGGTCTCGGGACAGGGCGGAAATCAGCCCCAGCATTTT	CASRVSGQGGNQPQHF
TRBJ2-7	NA	TRBD1	TRBV27	TGTGCCAGCAGTTCCCACCCCGGGGCAGGGGGCGAGCAGTACTTC	CASSSHPGAGGEQYF
TRBJ1-6	NA	TRBD1	TRBV28	TGTGCCAGCAGTTTATCGGTCAGGGGGCGCGTTAATTCACCCCTCCACTTT	CASSLSVRGRVNSPLHF
TRBJ1-5	once	TRBD1	TRBV7-8	TGTGCCAGCAGCGTGGCACAGGGGCATCAGCCCCAGCATTTT	CASSVAQGHQPQHF
TRBJ1-6	NA	NA	TRBV7-2	TGTGCCAGCAGGCCGACAGGAGGCAATTCACCCCTCCACTTT	CASRPTGGNSPLHF
TRBJ2-7	few	TRBD1	TRBV5-1	TGCGCCAGCAGCGCAGGGACAGGGGGCGTAGGCGAGCAGTACTTC	CASSAGTGGVGEQYF
TRBJ2-7	NA	NA	TRBV9	TGTGCCAGCAGCGTAGGGGTACTAGCAAGCCACGAGCAGTACTTC	CASSVGVLASHEQYF
TRBJ1-3	NA	NA	TRBV3-1/TRBV3-2	TGTGCCAGCAGCTCCGGCGCAGGTGGAAACACCATATATTTT	CASSSGAGGNTIYF
TRBJ1-2	NA	NA	TRBV4-2	TGTGCCAGCAAACGCGGCATGGGCGGGAACTATGGCTACACCTTC	CASKRGMGGNYGYTF
TRBJ1-1	NA	NA	TRBV18	TGTGCCAGCTCACCACCGACCACCCGGGAAGCTTTCTTT	CASSPPTTREAFF
TRBJ2-1	NA	NA	TRBV4-1	TGCGCCAGCAGCCAAGTAGGGAGCTCCTACAATGAGCAGTTCTTC	CASSQVGSSYNEQFF
TRBJ1-5	NA	NA	TRBV28	TGTGCCAGCAGAGAGAGTATAAGCAATCAGCCCCAGCATTTT	CASRESISNQPQHF
TRBJ1-2	NA	TRBD1	TRBV28	TGTGCCAGCAGTTTACCAAACCCACCGGGACAGGGGTTGTATGGCTACACCTTC	CASSLPNPPGQGLYGYTF
TRBJ1-3	NA	NA	TRBV28	TGTGCCAGCACTCCCGTCCCGGGTTCTGGAAACACCATATATTTT	CASTPVPGSGNTIYF
TRBJ1-2	NA	NA	TRBV27	TGTGCCAGCAAACCCGGAAGTTATCCCTCAGGGGACGGCTACACCTTC	CASKPGSYPSGDGYTF
TRBJ1-3	NA	TRBD1	TRBV3-1/TRBV3-2	TGTGCCAGCAGCCGCGGCAGGGGGTCCAGTTACACCATATATTTT	CASSRGRGSSYTIYF
TRBJ2-3	NA	NA	TRBV6-2/TRBV6-3	TGTGCCAGCAGTTGGGCCAGCAGCACAGATACGCAGTATTTT	CASSWASSTDTQYF
TRBJ1-3	once	NA	TRBV30	TGTGCCTGGAGTGTAGGGGGGGCTGGAAACACCATATATTTT	CAWSVGGAGNTIYF
TRBJ2-3	NA	NA	TRBV29-1	TGCAGCGTTGAAGTGGTGGGGGAGAGCACAGATACGCAGTATTTT	CSVEVVGESTDTQYF